The sample holds a few counts of the clone carrying this T cell receptor (beta chain). Among the patients, aged 18 to 65, hyperthyroidism was newly diagnosed and had lasted under 2 months. Exclusion followed for patients with uncontrolled infection, other autoimmune disease, pregnancy or lactation. The germline gives CDR1 DFQATT, CDR2 SNEGSKA (reference sequence). CDR3 length equals 19 residues. V shed 6 bases and J 1 base; nucleotides not matched to a gene: 21. The record originates from a study of T cells in Graves' hyperthyroidism and ophthalmopathy. There were TCR beta CDR3 regions amplified from RNA transcripts. HTBI primers drove first-round RT-PCR of the TCR CDR3. Each CDR3 protein gets one entry after TCRdb re-called the multiplex PCR reads with MiXCR. The sample consists of about 360,000 distinct CDR3 sequences, less than 15% of them appearing once.

The clonotype comes from a woman aged 18 to 35 with Graves' hyperthyroidism. The V gene is TRBV20-1, the J gene TRBJ2-1; 7 positions match TRBD1. The specimen sequenced was blood. The CDR3 is CSAPDFLGQGVKSYNEQFF. CDR3 DNA: TGCAGTGCCCCCGACTTTCTGGGGCAGGGGGTTAAGTCCTACAATGAGCAGTTCTTC.